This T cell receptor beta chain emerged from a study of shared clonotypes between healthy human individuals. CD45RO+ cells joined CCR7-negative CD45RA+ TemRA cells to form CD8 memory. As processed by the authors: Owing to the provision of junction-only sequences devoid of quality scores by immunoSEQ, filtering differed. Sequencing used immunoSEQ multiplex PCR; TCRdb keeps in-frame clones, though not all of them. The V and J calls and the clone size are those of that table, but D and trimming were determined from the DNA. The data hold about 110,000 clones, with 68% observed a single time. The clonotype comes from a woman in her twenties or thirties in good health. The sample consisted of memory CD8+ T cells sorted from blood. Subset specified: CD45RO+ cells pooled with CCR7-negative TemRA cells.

The chain's CDR3 is CASSEWETQYF. DNA for the CDR3: TGTGCCAGCAGTGAATGGGAGACCCAGTACTTC. The V call is TRBV2, the J call TRBJ2-5; D gene unclear. Trimming stripped 2 bases from V and 5 bases from J, with 3 bases between. CDR1 SNHLY and CDR2 FYNNEI come from the germline V gene. The CDR3 contains 11 residues.